Given below is one T cell receptor (beta chain) in context. What it binds is unknown. Distinct nucleotide sequences in the sample also encode this CDR3. The CDR3 sequence is 13 residues long. The V gene's germline CDR1 is SGDLS and CDR2 YYNGEE. Trimming removed 0 bases from V and 4 bases from J, with 7 bases in between. The sample is drawn from a study of cytomegalovirus exposure and HLA in healthy donors. Broader study findings: Evidence from a later analysis indicated that most CMV-associated TCR beta chains looked HLA-restricted. In a later analysis, HLA-associated beta chains showed higher expansion and lower generation probabilities than comparable chains. Sequencing artifact likely explains a cluster of highly shared sequence variants.

PCR employed 60 Vbeta and 13 Jbeta primers. Profiling relied on immunoSEQ multiplex PCR, and the TCRdb table lists in-frame clones only, not all of them. The sample has around 150,000 clones; roughly four fifths are singletons. Donors consisted of healthy bone marrow donors. Sample: PBMCs. The clonotype comes from a man aged 18 to 30 in good health and CMV-seronegative. J is TRBJ1-1 and V is TRBV9; tentatively, D is TRBD1 (6 bases). CDR3 sequence (DNA): TGTGCCAGCAGCGTAGGGGGGCGCACTGAAGCTTTCTTT. This codes for CASSVGGRTEAFF.